These T cell receptor beta chains were read from a single sample in a study of Ad26.COV2.S vaccination and SARS-CoV-2 variants. Repertoires were generated with immunoSEQ multiplex PCR, while TCRdb's copy carries only in-frame clones and drops some. The sample gives 350,000 to 450,000 clones, about 91% of which show up once; under 4% is in the top ten. This specimen was peripheral blood, taken after recovery from COVID-19. The receptors originated from a human donor who had recovered from COVID-19. Each CDR3 is given with its conserved first and last residue. The order of the fields is D gene, J gene, clone size, V gene, CDR3 protein, CDR3 DNA. The D gene is left open where the match is weak. Clone size is stated in some rows and not others, as once, few, many or a class when expanded.

. | TRBJ2-1 | . | TRBV7-9 | CASSRTGNSPYNEQFF | TGTGCCAGCAGTAGAACAGGGAACTCTCCCTACAATGAGCAGTTCTTC
. | TRBJ1-2 | . | TRBV3-1/TRBV3-2 | CASSQSPRGDGYTF | TGTGCCAGCAGCCAATCTCCCAGGGGTGATGGCTACACCTTC
. | TRBJ2-2 | . | TRBV6-5 | CASSYSLGGSRELFF | TGTGCCAGCAGTTACTCTCTAGGGGGTTCGAGGGAGCTGTTTTTT
. | TRBJ2-7 | . | TRBV5-4 | CASSLAGPYEQYF | TGTGCCAGCAGCTTGGCCGGACCCTACGAGCAGTACTTC
. | TRBJ1-2 | . | TRBV5-1 | CASSFRELNYGYTF | TGCGCCAGCAGCTTCAGGGAGCTTAACTATGGCTACACCTTC
. | TRBJ1-5 | . | TRBV9 | CASSVVRTRVHQPQHF | TGTGCCAGCAGCGTAGTGAGAACGAGGGTTCATCAGCCCCAGCATTTT
TRBD1 | TRBJ2-7 | . | TRBV6-5 | CASRAGTGHSYEQYF | TGTGCCAGCAGAGCCGGGACAGGGCATTCCTACGAGCAGTACTTC
. | TRBJ2-2 | . | TRBV9 | CASSEGGVATGELFF | TGTGCCAGCAGCGAGGGGGGCGTGGCAACCGGGGAGCTGTTTTTT
. | TRBJ2-2 | once | TRBV5-1 | CASSYRGYPTGELFF | TGCGCCAGCAGTTATCGAGGGTACCCCACCGGGGAGCTGTTTTTT
. | TRBJ2-2 | . | TRBV6-5 | CASSLQLNTGELFF | TGTGCCAGCAGCTTACAGCTTAACACCGGGGAGCTGTTTTTT
. | TRBJ2-7 | . | TRBV7-9 | CASSAGPRTDAYEQYF | TGTGCCAGCAGCGCGGGCCCTAGGACGGACGCCTACGAGCAGTACTTC
TRBD1 | TRBJ1-3 | . | TRBV6-5 | CASSRQGVDGNTIYF | TGTGCCAGCAGTAGACAGGGGGTTGATGGAAACACCATATATTTT
. | TRBJ1-1 | . | TRBV6-5 | CASSPPLGRGTEAFF | TGTGCCAGCAGTCCCCCTTTAGGGCGAGGGACTGAAGCTTTCTTT
. | TRBJ1-2 | few | TRBV19 | CASTGYQANYGYTF | TGTGCCAGTACGGGGTACCAAGCTAACTATGGCTACACCTTC
. | TRBJ2-2 | . | TRBV3-1/TRBV3-2 | CASSHETPANTGELFF | TGTGCCAGCAGCCATGAGACGCCAGCGAACACCGGGGAGCTGTTTTTT
. | TRBJ2-3 | . | TRBV12-3/TRBV12-4 | CASSRLSTDTQYF | TGTGCCAGCAGCCGCCTGAGCACAGATACGCAGTATTTT
. | TRBJ1-2 | . | TRBV9 | CASSKALAGVYYGYTF | TGTGCCAGCAGCAAAGCGCTGGCAGGGGTTTACTATGGCTACACCTTC
. | TRBJ1-2 | . | TRBV6-4 | CASRGLKVSDGYTF | TGTGCCAGCAGAGGCCTGAAGGTTAGCGACGGCTACACCTTC
. | TRBJ1-4 | . | TRBV2 | CASSSPRGGLEKLFF | TGTGCCAGCAGTTCGCCCAGAGGGGGACTCGAAAAACTGTTTTTT
. | TRBJ2-7 | . | TRBV4-3 | CASSHPSRERYEQYF | TGCGCCAGCAGCCACCCATCCCGGGAGCGCTACGAGCAGTACTTC
TRBD2 | TRBJ2-2 | . | TRBV19 | CASDPGGGRAGELFF | TGTGCCAGCGACCCCGGCGGGGGGAGGGCCGGGGAGCTGTTTTTT
. | TRBJ1-2 | . | TRBV3-1/TRBV3-2 | CASSQQDGSYGYTF | TGTGCCAGCAGCCAACAGGACGGTTCATATGGCTACACCTTC
TRBD2 | TRBJ2-3 | . | TRBV11-2 | CASKPYGRGSSTDTQYF | TGTGCCAGCAAACCCTACGGGCGGGGGAGTAGCACAGATACGCAGTATTTT
TRBD1 | TRBJ1-2 | . | TRBV6-2/TRBV6-3 | CASSYPGQGFGYTF | TGTGCCAGCAGTTACCCGGGACAGGGCTTTGGCTACACCTTC
. | TRBJ1-2 | . | TRBV9 | CASESYSPGANGYTF | TGTGCCAGCGAATCATACTCACCAGGGGCAAATGGCTACACCTTC
TRBD2 | TRBJ2-5 | . | TRBV27 | CASGGGLETQYF | TGTGCCAGCGGGGGGGGATTGGAGACCCAGTACTTC
TRBD2 | TRBJ2-1 | . | TRBV9 | CASSTSGGNNEQFF | TGTGCCAGCAGCACTAGCGGGGGAAACAATGAGCAGTTCTTC
. | TRBJ1-4 | . | TRBV28 | CASNSGSSRLFF | TGTGCCAGCAATTCAGGGAGCAGTAGACTGTTTTTT
TRBD1 | TRBJ1-5 | . | TRBV5-5 | CASSSGGTYQPQHF | TGTGCCAGCAGCTCAGGGGGGACTTATCAGCCCCAGCATTTT
TRBD1 | TRBJ1-4 | few | TRBV5-6 | CASSFNRGTNEKLFF | TGTGCCAGCAGCTTCAACAGGGGAACTAATGAAAAACTGTTTTTT
. | TRBJ1-1 | . | TRBV6-6 | CASSYGTSKEAFF | TGTGCCAGCAGTTACGGGACGTCTAAGGAAGCTTTCTTT
. | TRBJ1-2 | few | TRBV7-3 | CASSFAGSANGYTF | TGTGCCAGCAGCTTCGCCGGGTCAGCCAACGGCTACACCTTC
. | TRBJ1-4 | . | TRBV15 | CATSRAGSVAEKLFF | TGTGCCACCAGCAGAGCCGGCAGTGTAGCCGAAAAACTGTTTTTT
. | TRBJ1-2 | . | TRBV5-5 | CASSLEIGVRPDYGYTF | TGTGCCAGCAGCTTGGAGATAGGGGTTCGGCCGGACTATGGCTACACCTTC
. | TRBJ1-3 | . | TRBV5-1 | CASAPTGVMAGNTIYF | TGCGCCAGCGCCCCGACCGGGGTTATGGCTGGAAACACCATATATTTT
TRBD1 | TRBJ2-2 | . | TRBV5-4 | CASSLGQGATGELFF | TGTGCCAGCAGCTTGGGGCAGGGGGCGACCGGGGAGCTGTTTTTT
. | TRBJ1-5 | few | TRBV4-1 | CASSQGREGNQPQHF | TGCGCCAGCAGCCAAGGGAGGGAGGGCAATCAGCCCCAGCATTTT
. | TRBJ1-1 | . | TRBV5-4 | CASSFQWNTEAFF | TGTGCCAGCAGCTTCCAGTGGAACACTGAAGCTTTCTTT
. | TRBJ1-2 | . | TRBV18 | CASSPEAYGYTF | TGTGCCAGCTCACCCGAAGCCTATGGCTACACCTTC
TRBD2 | TRBJ2-3 | . | TRBV27 | CASAGLPETDTQYF | TGTGCCAGCGCGGGACTACCAGAGACTGATACGCAGTATTTT
. | TRBJ2-7 | . | TRBV5-6 | CASSLDARREQYF | TGTGCCAGCAGCTTGGACGCACGGAGAGAGCAGTACTTC
. | TRBJ1-2 | . | TRBV29-1 | CSVYTTGIYGYTF | TGCAGCGTTTATACTACAGGGATTTATGGCTACACCTTC
. | TRBJ2-7 | . | TRBV6-5 | CATVPIYEQYF | TGTGCCACCGTGCCGATTTACGAGCAGTACTTC
. | TRBJ2-3 | . | TRBV7-9 | CASSPTKGAGSTDTQYF | TGTGCCAGCAGCCCCACGAAGGGAGCGGGTAGCACAGATACGCAGTATTTT
. | TRBJ2-3 | . | TRBV7-2 | CASSLGTDTQYF | TGTGCCAGCAGCTTAGGGACAGATACGCAGTATTTT
TRBD1 | TRBJ2-5 | once | TRBV7-9 | CASSPRDRAVQETQYF | TGTGCCAGCAGCCCCAGGGACAGGGCCGTACAAGAGACCCAGTACTTC
. | TRBJ1-6 | . | TRBV18 | CASSPGNSPLHF | TGTGCCAGCTCACCAGGGAATTCACCCCTCCACTTT
TRBD2 | TRBJ2-3 | . | TRBV19 | CASRPGASGSSGTADTQYF | TGTGCCAGTAGGCCCGGGGCTAGCGGGTCCTCTGGGACCGCAGATACGCAGTATTTT
TRBD2 | TRBJ2-1 | . | TRBV7-6 | CASSSGTSGVNNEQFF | TGTGCCAGCAGCTCCGGGACTAGCGGGGTAAACAATGAGCAGTTCTTC
TRBD2 | TRBJ2-2 | . | TRBV7-6 | CASSSPFGTSPGELFF | TGTGCCAGCAGCTCCCCTTTTGGGACTAGCCCCGGGGAGCTGTTTTTT
. | TRBJ1-2 | . | TRBV5-6 | CASSSGTLRGYTF | TGTGCCAGCAGCTCCGGGACACTAAGGGGCTACACCTTC
. | TRBJ2-7 | once | TRBV7-8 | CASSAEAEQYF | TGTGCCAGCAGCGCAGAAGCCGAGCAGTACTTC
TRBD2 | TRBJ2-1 | . | TRBV13 | CASSYRLAGWDEQFF | TGTGCCAGCAGCTACCGACTAGCGGGGTGGGATGAGCAGTTCTTC
. | TRBJ2-7 | . | TRBV20-1 | CSAVWSYEQYF | TGCAGTGCCGTCTGGTCCTACGAGCAGTACTTC
TRBD1 | TRBJ2-7 | . | TRBV6-4 | CASRTRFGTGGYEQYF | TGTGCCAGCAGGACCCGGTTTGGGACAGGGGGCTACGAGCAGTACTTC
. | TRBJ2-1 | . | TRBV9 | CASSVDGQPSSYNEQFF | TGTGCCAGCAGCGTAGATGGGCAACCGAGCTCCTACAATGAGCAGTTCTTC
. | TRBJ1-4 | . | TRBV27 | CASSQGVTRNNEKLFF | TGTGCCAGCAGTCAAGGCGTCACCCGGAATAATGAAAAACTGTTTTTT
. | TRBJ1-5 | few | TRBV9 | CASSVGEGQPQHF | TGTGCCAGCAGCGTAGGGGAGGGACAGCCCCAGCATTTT